This TCR beta chain appears in the sequencing data of a study of T cells in Graves' hyperthyroidism and ophthalmopathy. The CDR3 loop spans 13 amino acids. The V end was cut by 2 bases, the J end by 4 bases, with 8 bases between. Germline CDR1 reads SEHNR; CDR2 reads FQNEAQ (reference sequence). Enrolled ophthalmopathy patients presented with a Clinical Activity Score of at least 3, a NOSPECS grade of at least 4, and disease duration under 3 months. A patient was excluded if there was uncontrolled infection, other autoimmune disease, pregnancy or lactation. Clinical symptoms, serum thyroxine and TRAb, thyroid ultrasound and orbital computed tomography were used for the diagnoses. Researchers took RNA transcripts and amplified the TCR beta CDR3 regions from them. The TCR CDR3 was amplified in a first-round RT-PCR using the HTBI primer set. Using its own MiXCR run on the multiplex PCR reads, TCRdb lists one record per CDR3 protein. The top ten hold under 3.5% of the sample, which has a few hundred thousand distinct CDR3 sequences, around 15% seen once.

Study-wide results and limits: Most thyroid-expanded clonotypes above 0.001 were also found in blood.

To note about this clonotype: Its antigen is unidentified.

The material sequenced was blood. V usage is TRBV7-9 and J usage is TRBJ1-2; D remains unclear. The sequence was collected from a woman aged 40-49 years with Graves' ophthalmopathy. The CDR3 region is CASSLIGPYGYTF. The CDR3 region has the DNA TGTGCCAGCAGCTTAATTGGGCCCTATGGCTACACCTTC.